A single sample gave rise to the 16 T cell receptor beta chains below, sequenced in a study of CD8+ T cells in alopecia areata. Treatment specified: oral pan-JAK inhibitor, 5-10 mg twice daily. Once RNA had been extracted, it was reverse transcribed into cDNA to act as the sequencing template. Using immunoSEQ multiplex PCR, the repertoire was profiled, and TCRdb retains in-frame clones only, with some absent. This sample has approximately 200,000 clones, with 45% to 65% found just once. The starting material was CD4+ T cells sorted from blood, obtained at week 4, from a patient treated with tofacitinib. These receptor sequences come from a human donor with alopecia areata.

This clone was counted a few times. The J gene is TRBJ2-3, the V gene TRBV7-9, with 9 bases matching TRBD1. Losses at the gene ends were 5 bases for V and 4 bases for J; bases not matched to a gene: 7. The germline V gene encodes CDR1 SEHNR and CDR2 FQNEAQ (reference sequence). CDR3 size: 15 residues. The CDR3 loop reads CASSPGTGSADTQYF. DNA of the CDR3: TGTGCCAGCAGCCCCGGGACAGGGTCTGCAGATACGCAGTATTTT.

The V call is TRBV20-1, the J call TRBJ2-7; maybe TRBD2 (6 bases). Trimming stripped 2 bases from V and 7 bases from J, with 9 bases between. The CDR3 length is 11 residues. Germline V CDR1 and CDR2: DFQATT, SNEGSKA (reference sequence). For the CDR3, the DNA is TGCAGTGCTAGATTGCGGGGTGAGCAGTACTTC. This codes for CSARLRGEQYF.

The chain couples TRBV5-1 to TRBJ2-5; no clear D gene. Trimming took off 0 bases at V and 5 bases at J, with 14 bases between the two ends. Germline V gene sequence: CDR1 SGHRS, CDR2 YFSETQ. The CDR3 spans 15 residues. CDR3 residues: CASSLEVPDLETQYF. CDR3 DNA: TGCGCCAGCAGCTTGGAGGTCCCGGATTTGGAGACCCAGTACTTC.

The rearrangement links TRBV28 to TRBJ2-7, with 7 bases lining up with TRBD1. CDR1 and CDR2 (germline): MDHEN, SYDVKM. CDR3 size: 13 residues. Trimming removed 4 bases from V and 7 bases from J; junction bases left unmatched: 7. The CDR3 bases are TGTGCCAGCAGTTCTACAGGGGCGTGGGAGCAGTACTTC. Its translation: CASSSTGAWEQYF. Together with reference TRBV28 and TRBJ2-7, the CDR3 gives the full variable domain: DVKVTQSSRYLVKRTGEKVFLECVQDMDHENMFWYRQDPGLGLRLIYFSYDVKMKEKGDIPEGYSVSREKKERFSLILESASTNQTSMYLCASSSTGAWEQYFGPGTRLTVT.

The genes are TRBV29-1 and TRBJ1-2; D may be TRBD1 (6 bases). Germline lookup yields CDR1 SQVTM and CDR2 ANQGSEA. There are 15 residues in the CDR3. V lost 2 bases and J 7 bases, leaving 20 bases between the germline ends. The CDR3: CSVELFSRQGSGYTF. The CDR3 nucleotides are TGCAGCGTTGAATTATTTTCGAGGCAGGGGAGTGGCTACACCTTC.

This clone was picked up a small number of times. The genes are TRBV9 and TRBJ2-2; D ambiguous. Deletions cut 0 bases from V and 2 bases from J, with 8 bases between. This CDR3 contains 15 residues. CDR1 is SGDLS and CDR2 is YYNGEE in the germline V gene. CDR3 residues: CASSVELLNTGELFF. CDR3 DNA: TGTGCCAGCAGCGTAGAACTTCTTAACACCGGGGAGCTGTTTTTT.

This clone was counted between two and nine times. The V call is TRBV18, the J call TRBJ2-7, with 8 bases fitting TRBD1. V shed 3 bases and J 2 bases; nucleotides not matched to a gene: 6. This CDR3 is built from 15 residues. Germline V gene sequence: CDR1 KGHSH, CDR2 LQKENI. CDR3 protein: CASSPSDRVTYEQYF. In nucleotides, the CDR3 is TGTGCCAGCTCACCTTCGGACAGGGTAACCTACGAGCAGTACTTC.

V usage is TRBV30 and J usage is TRBJ2-7; D call uncertain. V was shortened by 3 bases and J by 3 bases, with 9 bases between the two germline ends. In germline, CDR1 is GTSNPN, CDR2 SVGIG (reference sequence). CDR3 length: 12 amino acids. This chain's CDR3 is CAWRAAHYEQYF. The CDR3 coding sequence is TGTGCCTGGAGGGCAGCTCACTACGAGCAGTACTTC.

The chain uses TRBV15 and TRBJ1-6; 8 bases align to TRBD1. The CDR3 is 14 amino acids. The ends lost 4 bases at V and 9 bases at J; junction bases unmatched: 5. Per the germline V gene, CDR1 is LNHNV and CDR2 is YYDKDF (reference sequence). CDR3 DNA: TGTGCCACCAGCAACTGGGACAGGAGTTCACCCCTCCACTTT. It codes for CATSNWDRSSPLHF.

This clone occurred a few times. V gene TRBV7-9 combines with J gene TRBJ2-1; perhaps D is TRBD1 or TRBD2 (5 bases each). The CDR3 totals 16 residues. V was clipped by 5 bases and J by 8 bases, with 22 bases between them. CDR1 and CDR2 from the germline V gene are SEHNR and FQNEAQ (reference sequence). The CDR3 loop reads CASSAQTVLGIDEQFF. CDR3 in DNA: TGTGCCAGCAGCGCGCAGACAGTCCTCGGGATAGATGAGCAGTTCTTC. Full variable domain (outside the CDR3, taken from reference TRBV7-9 and TRBJ2-1): DTGVSQNPRHKITKRGQNVTFRCDPISEHNRLYWYRQTLGQGPEFLTYFQNEAQLEKSRLLSDRFSAERPKGSFSTLEIQRTEQGDSAMYLCASSAQTVLGIDEQFFGPGTRLTVL.

V is TRBV25-1 and J is TRBJ2-5; D not resolved. The end of the DNA aligns better with TRBJ2-7, so the J call may be wrong. The V gene's germline CDR1 is MGHDK and CDR2 SYGVNS. This CDR3 comprises 12 residues. CDR3 in amino acids: CAVSAYSYEQYF. The CDR3, as DNA: TGTGCGGTCAGCGCCTACTCCTACGAGCAGTACTTC.

This chain's CDR3 is CAWSVIQNTEAFF. DNA for the CDR3: TGTGCCTGGAGTGTAATTCAGAACACTGAAGCTTTCTTT. This chain uses TRBV30 with TRBJ1-1; the D is unclear. CDR1 GTSNPN and CDR2 SVGIG come from the germline V gene (reference sequence). The CDR3 contains 13 residues. V was trimmed by 0 bases and J by 1 base, leaving 6 bases between them. The full variable domain, in which reference TRBV30 and TRBJ1-1 provide the parts outside the CDR3, is SQTIHQWPATLVQPVGSPLSLECTVEGTSNPNLYWYRQAAGRGLQLLFYSVGIGQISSEVPQNLSASRPQDRQFILSSKKLLLSDSGFYLCAWSVIQNTEAFFGQGTRLTVV.

The rearrangement links TRBV5-1 to TRBJ2-5; D may be TRBD2 (5 bases). V was clipped by 2 bases and J by 5 bases, with 16 bases between them. The CDR3 runs to 15 residues. Germline CDR1 SGHRS, CDR2 YFSETQ. CDR3 amino acids: CASSFRGDVEETQYF. The CDR3 DNA sequence: TGCGCCAGCAGCTTCCGGGGAGATGTAGAGGAGACCCAGTACTTC.

This clone was seen a handful of times. The chain recombines TRBV29-1 with TRBJ1-1; perhaps TRBD1 as D (5 bases). The ends were cut back, 4 bases at V and 1 base at J, with 13 bases in the middle. The CDR3 contains 14 residues. The V gene's germline CDR1 is SQVTM and CDR2 ANQGSEA. The CDR3 here is CSVAPRQTNTEAFF. Written as DNA, the CDR3 is TGCAGCGTTGCCCCCAGACAGACGAACACTGAAGCTTTCTTT.

The chain recombines TRBV7-9 with TRBJ1-5; 8 bases match TRBD1. The CDR3 length is 15 residues. The germline V gene has CDR1 SEHNR and CDR2 FQNEAQ (reference sequence). The junction had 9 bases not matched to a gene; V was cut back by 5 bases and J by 6 bases. This CDR3 is CASSPGGSDTQPQHF. The DNA for the CDR3 is TGTGCCAGCAGCCCAGGGGGCTCGGATACTCAGCCCCAGCATTTT.

This rearrangement joins TRBV5-4 to TRBJ2-5; D remains ambiguous. The CDR3 is 14 amino acids. The germline V gene encodes CDR1 SGHNT and CDR2 YYREEE (reference sequence). Trimming shortened V by 3 bases and J by 3 bases, and 12 bases separated the two germline ends. CDR3 region: CASSSGKSEETQYF. The CDR3 coding sequence is TGTGCCAGCAGCTCGGGCAAATCAGAAGAGACCCAGTACTTC. Based on the CDR3 plus reference TRBV5-4 and TRBJ2-5, the full variable domain is ETGVTQSPTHLIKTRGQQVTLRCSSQSGHNTVSWYQQALGQGPQFIFQYYREEENGRGNFPPRFSGLQFPNYSSELNVNALELDDSALYLCASSSGKSEETQYFGPGTRLLVL.